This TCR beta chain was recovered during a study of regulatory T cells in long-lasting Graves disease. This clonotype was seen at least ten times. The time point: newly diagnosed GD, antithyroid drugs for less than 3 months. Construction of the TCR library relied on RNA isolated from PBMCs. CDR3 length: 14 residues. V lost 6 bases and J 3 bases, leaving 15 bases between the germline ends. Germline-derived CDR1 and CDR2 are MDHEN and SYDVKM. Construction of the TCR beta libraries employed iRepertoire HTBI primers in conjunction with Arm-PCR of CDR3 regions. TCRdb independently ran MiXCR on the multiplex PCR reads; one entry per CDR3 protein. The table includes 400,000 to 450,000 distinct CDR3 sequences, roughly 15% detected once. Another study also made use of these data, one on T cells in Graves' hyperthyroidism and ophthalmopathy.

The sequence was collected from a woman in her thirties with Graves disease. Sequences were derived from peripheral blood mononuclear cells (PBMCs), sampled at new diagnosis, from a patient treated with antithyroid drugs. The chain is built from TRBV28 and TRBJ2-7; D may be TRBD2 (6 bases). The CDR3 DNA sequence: TGTGCCAGCAGATGGGGGGACGGACTCTACGAGCAGTACTTC. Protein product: CASRWGDGLYEQYF.